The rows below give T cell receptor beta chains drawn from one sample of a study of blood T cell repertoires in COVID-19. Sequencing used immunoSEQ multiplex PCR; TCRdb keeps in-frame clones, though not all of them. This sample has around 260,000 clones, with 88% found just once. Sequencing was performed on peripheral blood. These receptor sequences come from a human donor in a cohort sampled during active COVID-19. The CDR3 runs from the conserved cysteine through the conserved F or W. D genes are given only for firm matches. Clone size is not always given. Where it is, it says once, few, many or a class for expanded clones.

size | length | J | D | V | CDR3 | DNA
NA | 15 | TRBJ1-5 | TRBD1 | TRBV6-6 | CASSLTGKSNQPQHF | TGTGCCAGCAGTCTGACAGGGAAGAGCAATCAGCCCCAGCATTTT
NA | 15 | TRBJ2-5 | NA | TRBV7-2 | CASSQTTGLHETQYF | TGTGCCAGCAGCCAGACGACAGGTCTCCACGAGACCCAGTACTTC
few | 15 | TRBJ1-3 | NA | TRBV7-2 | CASSLVGSTGNTIYF | TGTGCCAGCAGCTTAGTTGGGAGCACTGGAAACACCATATATTTT
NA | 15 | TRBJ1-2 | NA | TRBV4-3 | CASSQRSQGIDGYTF | TGCGCCAGCAGCCAAAGGAGTCAGGGAATTGATGGCTACACCTTC
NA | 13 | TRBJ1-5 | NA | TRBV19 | CASSRTISQPQHF | TGTGCCAGTAGTCGGACAATAAGTCAGCCCCAGCATTTT
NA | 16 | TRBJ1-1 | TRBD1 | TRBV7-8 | CASSLWTGDMNTEAFF | TGTGCCAGCAGCTTATGGACAGGGGACATGAACACTGAAGCTTTCTTT
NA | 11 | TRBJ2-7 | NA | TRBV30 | CAWGIGGEQYF | TGTGCCTGGGGGATAGGAGGCGAGCAGTACTTC
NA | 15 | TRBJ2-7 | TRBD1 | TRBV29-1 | CSVVGAPDRLTGQYF | TGCAGCGTTGTGGGGGCCCCGGACAGGTTGACGGGACAGTACTTC
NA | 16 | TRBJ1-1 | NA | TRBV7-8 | CASSVRTPSMNTEAFF | TGTGCCAGCAGCGTTAGGACACCCTCCATGAACACTGAAGCTTTCTTT
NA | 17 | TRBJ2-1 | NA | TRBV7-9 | CASSPPQGSASYNEQFF | TGTGCCAGCAGTCCTCCTCAAGGGAGCGCTTCCTACAATGAGCAGTTCTTC
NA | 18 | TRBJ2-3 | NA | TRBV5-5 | CASSFQNPVLASTDTQYF | TGTGCCAGCAGCTTCCAAAACCCGGTCCTAGCGAGCACAGATACGCAGTATTTT
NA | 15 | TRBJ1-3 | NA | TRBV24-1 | CATSEPRDFGNTIYF | TGTGCCACCAGTGAGCCACGGGACTTCGGAAACACCATATATTTT
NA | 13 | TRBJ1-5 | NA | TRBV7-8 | CASSLRGGQPQHF | TGTGCCAGCAGCTTAAGAGGAGGTCAGCCCCAGCATTTT
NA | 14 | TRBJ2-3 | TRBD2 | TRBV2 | CASRVTSGADTQYF | TGTGCCAGCAGGGTGACTAGCGGCGCAGATACGCAGTATTTT
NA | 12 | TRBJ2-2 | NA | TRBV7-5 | CVRSSRLGELFF | TGTGTCAGAAGCTCCAGGTTAGGGGAGCTGTTTTTT
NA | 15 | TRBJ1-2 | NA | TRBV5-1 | CASSLEAGSFYGYTF | TGCGCCAGCAGCTTGGAAGCAGGGTCCTTCTATGGCTACACCTTC
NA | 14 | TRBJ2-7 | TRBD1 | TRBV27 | CASSLGQGPYEQYF | TGTGCCAGCAGTTTAGGACAGGGTCCCTACGAGCAGTACTTC
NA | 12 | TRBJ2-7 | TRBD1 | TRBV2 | CASSWGQNEQYF | TGTGCCAGCAGTTGGGGACAGAACGAGCAGTACTTC
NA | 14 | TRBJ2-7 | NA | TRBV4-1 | CATTYPRAGGEQYF | TGCGCCACCACTTATCCTAGGGCCGGGGGCGAGCAGTACTTC
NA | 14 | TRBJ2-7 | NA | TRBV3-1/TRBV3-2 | CASSQDQIIYEQYF | TGTGCCAGCAGCCAAGATCAGATTATCTACGAGCAGTACTTC
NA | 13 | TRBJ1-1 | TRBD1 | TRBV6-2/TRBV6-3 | CASSGQGYTEAFF | TGTGCCAGCAGCGGACAGGGCTACACTGAAGCTTTCTTT
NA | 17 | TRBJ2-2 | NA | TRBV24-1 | CATSDLGRGSNTGELFF | TGTGCCACCAGTGATTTAGGGCGGGGATCGAACACCGGGGAGCTGTTTTTT
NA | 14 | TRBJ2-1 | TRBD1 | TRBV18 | CASSPGTGGNEQFF | TGTGCCAGCTCACCCGGGACAGGGGGGAATGAGCAGTTCTTC
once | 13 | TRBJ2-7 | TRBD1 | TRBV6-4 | CASSADRGHEQYF | TGTGCCAGCAGCGCGGACAGGGGACACGAGCAGTACTTC
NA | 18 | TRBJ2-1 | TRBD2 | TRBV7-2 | CASSFPSGGAQGHGEQFF | TGTGCCAGCAGCTTCCCTAGCGGGGGGGCTCAGGGTCATGGTGAGCAGTTCTTC
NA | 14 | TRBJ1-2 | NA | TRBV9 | CASSVAGTNYGYTF | TGTGCCAGCAGCGTAGCCGGGACTAACTATGGCTACACCTTC
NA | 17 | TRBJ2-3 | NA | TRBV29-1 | CSVVTIRGQVGTDTQYF | TGCAGCGTCGTGACCATTAGGGGTCAGGTAGGGACAGATACGCAGTATTTT
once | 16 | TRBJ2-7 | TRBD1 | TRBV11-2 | CASSIFLGTGSYEQYF | TGTGCCAGCAGTATCTTCCTTGGGACAGGCTCCTACGAGCAGTACTTC
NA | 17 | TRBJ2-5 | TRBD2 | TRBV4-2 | CASSQVRTSGSQETQYF | TGTGCCAGCAGCCAAGTCAGGACTAGCGGGTCTCAAGAGACCCAGTACTTC
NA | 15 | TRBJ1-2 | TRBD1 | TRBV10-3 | CAISEPGQGAQGYTF | TGTGCCATCAGTGAGCCGGGACAGGGGGCGCAAGGCTACACCTTC
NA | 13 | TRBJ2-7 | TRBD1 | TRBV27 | CASSPGGGYEQYF | TGTGCCAGCAGTCCAGGGGGCGGGTACGAGCAGTACTTC
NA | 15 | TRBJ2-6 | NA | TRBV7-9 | CASSQAGSGANVLTF | TGTGCCAGCAGCCAGGCGGGGTCTGGGGCCAACGTCCTGACTTTC
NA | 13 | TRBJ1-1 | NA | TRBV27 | CASSLGRDREAFF | TGTGCCAGCAGTTTGGGCAGGGATCGCGAAGCTTTCTTT
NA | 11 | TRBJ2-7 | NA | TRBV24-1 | CATSVPGCPYF | TGTGCCACCAGTGTACCGGGGTGTCCGTACTTC
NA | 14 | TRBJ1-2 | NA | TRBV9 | CASSVLGALVGYTF | TGTGCCAGCAGCGTATTGGGGGCCCTAGTTGGCTACACCTTC
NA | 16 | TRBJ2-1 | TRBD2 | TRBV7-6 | CASSNPGLAPINEQFF | TGTGCCAGCAGCAACCCGGGACTAGCACCAATCAATGAGCAGTTCTTC
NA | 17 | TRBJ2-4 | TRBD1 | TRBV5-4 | CASSLWGKRDRGNIQYF | TGTGCCAGCAGCTTGTGGGGGAAACGGGACAGGGGAAACATTCAGTACTTC
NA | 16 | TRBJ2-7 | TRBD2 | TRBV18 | CASSPGGGLAVYEQYF | TGTGCCAGCTCACCGGGCGGTGGACTAGCGGTCTACGAGCAGTACTTC
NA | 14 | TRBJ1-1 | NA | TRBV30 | CAWRKQWPNTEAFF | TGTGCCTGGAGGAAACAGTGGCCGAACACTGAAGCTTTCTTT
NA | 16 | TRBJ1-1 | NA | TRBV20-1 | CSASLTPGSGYTEAFF | TGCAGTGCTAGTCTAACACCCGGATCGGGATATACTGAAGCTTTCTTT
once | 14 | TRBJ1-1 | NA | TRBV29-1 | CSATRGAKDTEAFF | TGCAGCGCCACACGGGGGGCTAAGGACACTGAAGCTTTCTTT
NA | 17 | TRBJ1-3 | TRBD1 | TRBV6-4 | CASRKHNRGSSGNTIYF | TGTGCCAGCAGAAAGCATAACAGGGGGTCCTCTGGAAACACCATATATTTT
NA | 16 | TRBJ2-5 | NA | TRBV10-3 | CAISERQVLIQETQYF | TGTGCCATCAGTGAAAGACAGGTACTAATCCAAGAGACCCAGTACTTC
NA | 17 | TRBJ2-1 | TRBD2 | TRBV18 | CASSPLPGGSFENEQFF | TGTGCCAGCTCACCACTACCTGGCGGGAGTTTTGAGAATGAGCAGTTCTTC
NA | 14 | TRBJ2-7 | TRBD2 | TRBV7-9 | CASSFTSGTYEQYF | TGTGCCAGCAGCTTCACTAGCGGGACATACGAGCAGTACTTC